This T cell receptor (beta chain) was captured in a study of graft-versus-host responses after intestinal transplantation. Turning to the study itself: Transplants given to recipients were multivisceral, liver-intestinal, or isolated intestinal. Anti-thymocyte globulin was used for induction in all recipients, who then took tacrolimus and steroids for about three years.

Sequencing was performed with immunoSEQ multiplex PCR; in TCRdb, only in-frame clones are kept and a portion is missing. The profile shows about 36,000 clones, approximately 93% of them singletons. Study-wide points: Marrow from the recipient contained GvH clones, some of which had appeared first in ileum or blood. After transplant, early declines in HvG clones were associated with peak levels of circulating GvH clones.

Germline CDR1 reads SGHTS; CDR2 reads YDEGEE. This CDR3 comprises 14 residues. V was shortened by 0 bases and J by 5 bases, with 11 bases between the two germline ends. This clone was counted only a few times. The antigen remains unidentified. This chain links TRBV5-8 with TRBJ1-2; no clear D. The sequence was collected from a human donor who was the organ donor for an intestinal transplant. The sequencing used unstimulated CD4+ T cells sorted from spleen or lymph node cells, collected before transplant. The CDR3 bases are TGTGCCAGCAGCTTGGATGGGAGAAGGTATGGCTACACCTTC. It specifies CASSLDGRRYGYTF.